The rows below give T cell receptor beta chains drawn from one sample of a study of blood T cell repertoires in COVID-19. The repertoire was sequenced with immunoSEQ multiplex PCR; TCRdb's copy has only in-frame clones and lacks some. The sample contains approximately 250,000 clones, roughly 85% of which appear only once. The sequencing sample was made of PBMCs or T cells enriched from blood (not recorded which). The origin of the receptors is a woman between 50 and 59 years old with acute COVID-19. The conserved cysteine and the conserved F or W are not part of the CDR3 here.

CDR3aa	v_gene	j_gene
ASSAGLGGQETQY	TRBV19	TRBJ2-5
ASSPGDKNYGYT	TRBV6-4	TRBJ1-2
ASSQVGGNQPQH	TRBV14	TRBJ1-5
ASSQAGTPNTEAF	TRBV4-3	TRBJ1-1
AWSVRGSGNTIY	TRBV30	TRBJ1-3
AWEQGGYT	TRBV30	TRBJ1-2
ASRLSGAVEQY	TRBV6-5	TRBJ2-7
ASSLDSYGYT	TRBV4-1	TRBJ1-2
AWSVGGFNGYT	TRBV30	TRBJ1-2
ASSFDMVSGYT	TRBV7-2	TRBJ1-2
ASSKDPAGNTEAF	TRBV7-2	TRBJ1-1
ASSYSTGPKQY	TRBV6-5	TRBJ2-7
ASSLTGVDYGYT	TRBV9	TRBJ1-2
ASSLQSNTEAF	TRBV5-1	TRBJ1-1
ASSVGTGGADTQY	TRBV6-4	TRBJ2-3
ASSFYRSHGYT	TRBV7-9	TRBJ1-2
ASSWGTTGGYT	TRBV7-2	TRBJ1-2
ASSGLAGEQF	TRBV10-1	TRBJ2-1
ASSEGVSYEQY	TRBV5-1	TRBJ2-7
ASSVGPNLAGGPETQY	TRBV9	TRBJ2-5
ASSTGQKGNTIY	TRBV19	TRBJ1-3
ASSLVGGRTDTQY	TRBV7-9	TRBJ2-3
AWSVGGGADTQY	TRBV30	TRBJ2-3
ASCPDRFAEAF	TRBV18	TRBJ1-1
ASSLKGAVAAF	TRBV7-2	TRBJ1-1
ASSTGLDTQY	TRBV3-1/TRBV3-2	TRBJ2-3
ASSVEGQGANEKLF	TRBV9	TRBJ1-4
ARSLQNRPSGNTIY	TRBV5-3	TRBJ1-3
SVEEGGSNQPQH	TRBV29-1	TRBJ1-5
ASSSLDQGDEQF	TRBV11-1	TRBJ2-1
AAKPGQEDPVGESHAKNIQY	TRBV27	TRBJ2-4
ASSLDGGRNQPQH	TRBV5-1	TRBJ1-5
ASSFWEGSTRYNEQF	TRBV5-4	TRBJ2-1
ASSYGGGGDEKLF	TRBV7-2	TRBJ1-4
ASSKERTGVCETQY	TRBV21-1	TRBJ2-5
ASSHGQGRETQY	TRBV11-3	TRBJ2-5
ASSSGQGRKFSPLH	TRBV5-6	TRBJ1-6
ASSLRVSQPQH	TRBV12-3/TRBV12-4	TRBJ1-5
ASSPGIMDNSPLH	TRBV3-1/TRBV3-2	TRBJ1-6
AARGGSGQGSNEKLF	TRBV30	TRBJ1-4
ASNGWSNDEQF	TRBV2	TRBJ2-1
ASSLIGRGNQETQY	TRBV7-2	TRBJ2-5
ASSPYGATEAF	TRBV5-1	TRBJ1-1
AQTSQGNGNQPQH	TRBV19	TRBJ1-5
ASRAGVPNEKLF	TRBV19	TRBJ1-4
ASGEIDRKPGEKLF	TRBV12-5	TRBJ1-4
ASSLSGETQY	TRBV7-9	TRBJ2-5